The present entry profiles one T cell receptor (beta chain) with its context. What it recognizes is unknown. The germline V gene encodes CDR1 MGHRA and CDR2 YSYEKL. V lost 2 bases, J lost 8 bases, and 7 bases lay in between. The CDR3 covers 12 residues. Random-hexamer reverse transcription was applied to about 0.5 to 1 ug RNA. MiXCR, applied by TCRdb to the immunoSEQ multiplex PCR reads, yields one record per CDR3 protein. The repertoire holds 75,000 to 100,000 distinct CDR3 sequences, approximately 95% seen once, with roughly 0.46% in the top ten. These data come from a study of CD8 T cells in Susac syndrome. Whole-study context: Susac syndrome patients were untreated, on corticosteroids with some adding intravenous immunoglobulin, or on intravenous immunoglobulin only.

Overall study findings and caveats: The study found that Susac CD8+ clonal expansion peaked in TEMRA cells and active patients.

The authors negatively isolated CD8+ and CD4+ T cells and FACS-enriched TEMRA cells. The chain couples TRBV4-1 to TRBJ1-3; D remains unclear. What was sequenced was CD8+ T cells from PBMCs. This clonotype was sampled from a human donor with Susac syndrome. CDR3 DNA sequence: TGCGCCAGCAGCCAACGGTGGGACACCATATATTTT. This gives the protein CASSQRWDTIYF.